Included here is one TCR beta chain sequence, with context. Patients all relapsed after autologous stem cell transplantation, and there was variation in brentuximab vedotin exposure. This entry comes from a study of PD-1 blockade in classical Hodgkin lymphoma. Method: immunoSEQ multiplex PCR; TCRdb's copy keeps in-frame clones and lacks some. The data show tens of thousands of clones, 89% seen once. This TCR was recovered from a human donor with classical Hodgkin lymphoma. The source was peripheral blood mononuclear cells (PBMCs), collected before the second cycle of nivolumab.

Here the CDR3 reads CASSTPGQKRDEQYF. The DNA for the CDR3 is TGTGCCAGTAGTACGCCGGGACAGAAAAGAGACGAGCAGTACTTC. The chain recombines TRBV19 with TRBJ2-7; 7 bases fit TRBD1. CDR1 LNHDA and CDR2 SQIVND come from the germline V gene (reference sequence). This CDR3 spans 15 amino acids. V lost 4 bases to trimming and J lost 5 bases; unmatched junction nucleotides: 11.